The entry that follows covers one T cell receptor beta chain sequence. Its target is unknown. The data were obtained in a study of T cell repertoires in cytomegalovirus infection. Study context: CMV infection together with matching HLA type was indicated by public TCR beta signatures.

Findings of the study overall: It was HLA-C-restricted CMV-specific TCR beta clonotypes that dominated the response ex vivo. Carriers of CMV plus the relevant HLA were identified by cumulative public TCR beta family frequency.

One entry per CDR3 protein results from TCRdb running MiXCR on the reads. The repertoire holds approximately 700,000 distinct CDR3 sequences, with roughly 36% as singletons. Trimming pared 0 bases from V and 1 base from J, leaving 10 bases between. The V gene's germline CDR1 is SGHDT and CDR2 YYEEEE. The CDR3 loop spans 15 amino acids. The sequence was collected from a human donor in good health (CMV status not recorded). Some clones in this sample may be carry-over from other donors' samples. The genes are TRBV5-6 and TRBJ1-1, with D unresolved. Sequencing input: PBMCs. This CDR3 is CASSLDWSENTEAFF. CDR3 bases: TGTGCCAGCAGCTTGGATTGGTCAGAGAACACTGAAGCTTTCTTT. Looking up the rest from reference TRBV5-6 and TRBJ1-1 gives the full variable domain: DAGVTQSPTHLIKTRGQQVTLRCSPKSGHDTVSWYQQALGQGPQFIFQYYEEEERQRGNFPDRFSGHQFPNYSSELNVNALLLGDSALYLCASSLDWSENTEAFFGQGTRLTVV.